The 26 T cell receptor beta chains below all came from one sample that was sequenced in a study of T cell changes during pregnancy in multiple sclerosis. Here immunoSEQ multiplex PCR was the method, and the copy in TCRdb shows in-frame clones only, minus some. The table lists 17,000 or so clones, approximately 95% of them singletons. The starting material was peripheral blood, obtained in the third trimester of pregnancy. Receptors were obtained from a female donor with multiple sclerosis, enrolled in a pregnancy study.

This sequence joins TRBV11-3 and TRBJ2-1, with D possibly TRBD2 on 5 matching bases. Germline-derived CDR1 and CDR2 are SGHNT and YENEEA. The ends were cut back, 5 bases at V and 7 bases at J, with 12 bases in the middle. This CDR3 has 13 amino acids. DNA for the CDR3: TGTGCCAGCAGCCGAGGGAGATCAAATGAGCAGTTCTTC. It is translated as CASSRGRSNEQFF.

The chain recombines TRBV7-9 with TRBJ1-1; TRBD1 agrees at 7 bases. Germline loops: CDR1 SEHNR, CDR2 FQNEAQ (reference sequence). The CDR3 extends over 14 amino acids. The ends lost 6 bases at V and 6 bases at J; junction bases unmatched: 10. The DNA of the CDR3 is TGTGCCAGCAGGCGAGACAGGGCTCAGGCTGAAGCTTTCTTT. Protein sequence: CASRRDRAQAEAFF.

The CDR3 coding sequence is TGTGCCAGCAGCCCCGGGACGGGCCGGGGGGCTTTCTTT. This encodes CASSPGTGRGAFF. V is TRBV7-2 and J is TRBJ1-1; a possible D gene is TRBD1 (5 bases). This CDR3 contains 13 residues. CDR1 and CDR2 (germline): SGHTA, FQGNSA. Trimming removed 5 bases at V and 11 bases at J, with 18 bases between.

The chain has TRBV15 and TRBJ1-1; D unresolved. CDR3 length equals 13 residues. With 4 bases removed from V and 1 base from J, the gap between germline ends came to 7 bases. The V gene's germline CDR1 is LNHNV and CDR2 YYDKDF (reference sequence). CDR3 in amino acids: CATSIGENTEAFF. In DNA, the CDR3 is TGTGCCACCAGCATCGGGGAGAACACTGAAGCTTTCTTT. The full variable domain, completed using reference TRBV15 and TRBJ1-1, is DAMVIQNPRYQVTQFGKPVTLSCSQTLNHNVMYWYQQKSSQAPKLLFHYYDKDFNNEADTPDNFQSRRPNTSFCFLDIRSPGLGDTAMYLCATSIGENTEAFFGQGTRLTVV.

The chain has TRBV30 and TRBJ1-6; 9 nucleotides agree with TRBD1. After removal of 5 bases from V and 5 bases from J, the junction contained 4 bases not matched to a gene. Germline V gene sequence: CDR1 GTSNPN, CDR2 SVGIG (reference sequence). CDR3 size: 14 residues. CDR3 coding DNA: TGTGCCTGGGAACAGGGGGCGAATAATTCACCCCTCCACTTT. This encodes CAWEQGANNSPLHF.

This CDR3 is CASSPTGGGNQPQHF. Written as DNA, the CDR3 is TGTGCCAGCTCACCAACGGGGGGCGGCAATCAGCCCCAGCATTTT. The chain employs TRBV18 and TRBJ1-5; D is perhaps TRBD1 (6 bases). From germline, CDR1 is KGHSH and CDR2 LQKENI. The CDR3 loop spans 15 amino acids. The V end was cut by 2 bases, the J end by 2 bases, with 10 bases between.

V and J are TRBV27 and TRBJ1-2, with D uncertain. V lost 2 bases and J lost 2, with 9 bases in between. Germline CDR1 MNHEY, CDR2 SMNVEV (reference sequence). The CDR3 contains 14 residues. The CDR3 region is CASSLADSNYGYTF. The CDR3, as DNA: TGTGCCAGCAGTTTAGCAGACTCAAACTATGGCTACACCTTC.

As DNA, the CDR3 is TGTGCCAGCAGCTTGTCCGGGACTCGGGGTGAAAAACTGTTTTTT. Translated: CASSLSGTRGEKLFF. The chain links TRBV7-9 to TRBJ1-4; a weak D match, TRBD1 (5 bases). The CDR3 covers 15 residues. Germline V gives CDR1 SEHNR, CDR2 FQNEAQ (reference sequence). The V gene lost 3 bases and the J gene lost 7 bases, with 15 bases spanning the gap.

The chain carries TRBV5-1 and TRBJ2-3, with 11 positions matching TRBD2. CDR3 length: 16 amino acids. From germline, CDR1 is SGHRS and CDR2 YFSETQ. The V and J ends lost 4 bases and 2 bases, in that order; junction bases with no gene match: 6. CDR3 sequence reads: CASSISGRADTDTQYF. In DNA, the CDR3 is TGCGCCAGCAGCATTAGCGGGAGGGCAGACACAGATACGCAGTATTTT.

The table lists this clone with a few counts. The chain employs TRBV9 and TRBJ1-1; D is unresolved. Germline values: CDR1 SGDLS, CDR2 YYNGEE. Deletions cut 1 base from V and 3 bases from J, with 7 bases between. The length of the CDR3 is 13 residues. The CDR3, as DNA: TGTGCCAGCAGCGTAAGGAGGGACACTGAAGCTTTCTTT. Translated, it gives CASSVRRDTEAFF.

This clone was recorded once. CDR3 sequence reads: CASSVGGGFRTDTQYF. CDR3 nucleotides: TGTGCCAGCAGCGTAGGGGGGGGGTTTCGTACAGATACGCAGTATTTT. The chain employs TRBV9 and TRBJ2-3, with TRBD2 identical over 7 bases. Trimming took 0 bases from V and 3 from J; bases not matched to a gene: 7. The CDR3 length is 16 residues. Per germline, CDR1 SGDLS and CDR2 YYNGEE.

V gene TRBV19 combines with J gene TRBJ1-1; the match to TRBD1 covers 9 bases. Germline V gene sequence: CDR1 LNHDA, CDR2 SQIVND (reference sequence). The CDR3 has 16 amino acids. V gave up 3 bases and J gave up 0 bases; unmatched junction bases: 5. The CDR3 loop is CASSIRDRALNTEAFF. In DNA form, the CDR3 reads TGTGCCAGTAGTATCCGGGACAGGGCCTTGAACACTGAAGCTTTCTTT.

The chain has TRBV18 and TRBJ1-3; TRBD1 might be the D (6 bases). V lost 6 bases, J lost 2 bases, and 20 bases lay in between. Per the germline V gene, CDR1 is KGHSH and CDR2 is LQKENI. This CDR3 contains 17 residues. The CDR3 reads CASSPVFRGEAGNTIYF. The CDR3 DNA is TGTGCCAGCTCTCCGGTTTTCAGGGGCGAGGCTGGAAACACCATATATTTT.

The chain joins TRBV4-2 to TRBJ2-2; a weak D match, TRBD1 (5 bases). The CDR3 consists of 19 residues. CDR1 and CDR2 (germline): LGHNA, YNFKEQ. Trimming removed 6 bases from V and 5 bases from J, with 28 bases in between. The DNA for the CDR3 is TGTGCCAGCAGTTTCAAGAGATCCAGACAAGGGGCGCTTACCGGGGAGCTGTTTTTT. Protein product: CASSFKRSRQGALTGELFF.

The chain links TRBV7-9 to TRBJ1-1; tentative D call: TRBD1 (5 bases). Trimming stripped 7 bases from V and 4 bases from J, with 13 bases between. The V gene's germline CDR1 is SEHNR and CDR2 FQNEAQ (reference sequence). The CDR3 loop spans 13 amino acids. The CDR3 DNA reads TGTGCCAGCACCCCGGGGGGGGGCACTGAAGCTTTCTTT. This translates into CASTPGGGTEAFF.

The chain uses TRBV29-1 and TRBJ2-7; tentative D call: TRBD1 (6 bases). V shed 4 bases and J shed 0 bases, with 13 bases lying between them. Germline V lookup: CDR1 SQVTM, CDR2 ANQGSEA. This CDR3 contains 14 residues. CDR3 protein: CSVALDRTSYEQYF. CDR3 nucleotides: TGCAGCGTTGCCCTAGACAGGACCTCCTACGAGCAGTACTTC.

The chain recombines TRBV27 with TRBJ1-2; TRBD1 might be the D (6 bases). Between the trimmed V and J ends, which lost 5 bases and 3 bases, there was a span of 16 bases. The germline gives CDR1 MNHEY, CDR2 SMNVEV (reference sequence). CDR3 length equals 15 residues. The CDR3 protein is CASSPLYREDYGYTF. The CDR3 nucleotides read TGTGCCAGCAGTCCACTATACAGGGAAGACTATGGCTACACCTTC.

The chain has TRBV9 and TRBJ2-3; 9 nucleotides align to TRBD2. V gave up 0 bases and J gave up 5 bases; unmatched junction bases: 7. Germline CDR1 SGDLS, CDR2 YYNGEE. There are 16 residues in the CDR3. The CDR3 loop reads CASSVAGGGAGDTQYF. CDR3 bases: TGTGCCAGCAGCGTAGCTGGCGGGGGGGCCGGAGATACGCAGTATTTT. The full variable domain, with the rest looked up from reference TRBV9 and TRBJ2-3, is DSGVTQTPKHLITATGQRVTLRCSPRSGDLSVYWYQQSLDQGLQFLIQYYNGEERAKGNILERFSAQQFPDLHSELNLSSLELGDSALYFCASSVAGGGAGDTQYFGPGTRLTVL.

The V and J genes are TRBV5-1 and TRBJ2-3; TRBD2 matches at 8 bases. V trimming: 4 bases; J trimming: 0 bases; junction bases outside the gene matches: 10. The CDR3 extends over 17 amino acids. CDR1 is SGHRS and CDR2 is YFSETQ in the germline V gene. The CDR3 here is CASSPPLAGTSTDTQYF. CDR3 in DNA: TGCGCCAGCAGCCCCCCTTTAGCGGGAACTAGCACAGATACGCAGTATTTT.

The rearrangement links TRBV4-2 to TRBJ2-7, with no clear D. The CDR3 is 14 residues long. Trimming left V 1 base short and J 2 bases short, with 9 bases between. Germline assignment: CDR1 LGHNA and CDR2 YNFKEQ. The DNA for the CDR3 is TGTGCCAGCAGCCAAGGACAAAAGGCCTACGAGCAGTACTTC. Encoded protein: CASSQGQKAYEQYF.

The chain has TRBV2 and TRBJ2-7, with D possibly being TRBD1 (5 bases). The CDR3 is made up of 15 amino acids. Trimming took 1 base from V and 5 from J, leaving 15 bases between them. Germline CDR1 reads SNHLY; CDR2 reads FYNNEI. The DNA for the CDR3 is TGTGCCAGCAGTGAAGAAGGTCAGGGCAAGGACGAGCAGTACTTC. It encodes CASSEEGQGKDEQYF.

The CDR3 is CASSIRLLAGVEDTQYF. The DNA for the CDR3 is TGTGCCAGTAGTATCCGCCTACTAGCGGGAGTAGAAGATACGCAGTATTTT. The V call is TRBV19, the J call TRBJ2-3, with 11 bases identical to TRBD2. Germline CDR1 and CDR2: LNHDA and SQIVND (reference sequence). The CDR3 has 17 residues. With V trimmed by 3 bases and J by 5 bases, 10 bases remained unmatched.

V and J are TRBV4-3 and TRBJ1-6, with TRBD1 matching 7 bases. There are 17 residues in the CDR3. J gave up 8 bases and V 0 bases, and 10 bases lay outside the gene matches. Germline values: CDR1 LGHNA, CDR2 YSLEER. The CDR3 region has the DNA TGCGCCAGCAGCCAAGATGGTGAAGGGGGCGGTTATTCACCCCTCCACTTT. Protein sequence: CASSQDGEGGGYSPLHF.

The chain carries TRBV7-2 and TRBJ1-2, with 7 positions matching TRBD1. CDR1 is SGHTA and CDR2 is FQGNSA in the germline V gene. V lost 1 base, J lost 8 bases, and 10 bases stayed unmatched. The CDR3 is 15 amino acids. The CDR3: CASSLERQGREGYTF. The CDR3 DNA is TGTGCCAGCAGCTTAGAGAGACAGGGTCGAGAGGGCTACACCTTC. Full variable domain (rest looked up from reference TRBV7-2 and TRBJ1-2): GAGVSQSPSNKVTEKGKDVELRCDPISGHTALYWYRQSLGQGLEFLIYFQGNSAPDKSGLPSDRFSAERTGGSVSTLTIQRTQQEDSAVYLCASSLERQGREGYTFGSGTRLTVV.

The CDR3 spells CATERGTGVSGANVLTF. CDR3 DNA sequence: TGTGCCACCGAGAGGGGGACAGGCGTCTCTGGGGCCAACGTCCTGACTTTC. This chain joins TRBV7-2 and TRBJ2-6, with 8 bases aligning to TRBD1. V shed 10 bases and J 0 bases; nucleotides not matched to a gene: 11. This CDR3 contains 17 residues. Per the germline V gene, CDR1 is SGHTA and CDR2 is FQGNSA.

In its sample, this clone was seen once. The chain joins TRBV28 to TRBJ2-7, with 11 bases lining up with TRBD1. CDR1 and CDR2 (germline): MDHEN, SYDVKM. The V segment lost 3 bases and the J segment 3 bases; nucleotides outside the gene matches: 10. CDR3 size: 17 residues. The chain's CDR3 is CASSLGQGVAVGYEQYF. DNA of the CDR3: TGTGCCAGCAGTTTGGGACAGGGGGTCGCCGTCGGCTACGAGCAGTACTTC.